These 23 T cell receptor beta chains share one sample of origin, sequenced in a study of cytomegalovirus exposure and HLA in healthy donors. Profiled with immunoSEQ multiplex PCR; TCRdb holds only in-frame clones, not every one. The sample lists 110,000 to 150,000 clones, roughly 92% occurring once. The sequenced material came from PBMCs. The receptors were gathered from a man between 18 and 35 years old in good health and CMV-seronegative.

The genes are TRBV15 and TRBJ2-4, with unresolved D. This CDR3 is built from 14 residues. Germline V gives CDR1 LNHNV, CDR2 YYDKDF (reference sequence). V dropped 1 base and J dropped 7 bases, with 11 bases sitting between them. The CDR3 sequence is CATSRGPPPNIQYF. CDR3 nucleotide sequence: TGTGCCACCAGCAGAGGGCCCCCGCCGAACATTCAGTACTTC.

This chain joins TRBV10-3 and TRBJ1-1; 12 positions match TRBD1. The CDR3 is 14 amino acids. The V and J ends lost 10 bases and 6 bases, in that order; junction bases with no gene match: 9. Germline CDR1 ENHRY, CDR2 SYGVKD. The CDR3 DNA is TGTGCCACGGAGCCGGGACAGGGGGCCGCTGAAGCTTTCTTT. Translating gives CATEPGQGAAEAFF.

This chain links TRBV5-1 with TRBJ2-5, with D uncertain. Germline V gives CDR1 SGHRS, CDR2 YFSETQ. The CDR3 is 17 amino acids. The V end was cut by 0 bases, the J end by 2 bases, with 17 bases between. The CDR3 DNA follows: TGCGCCAGCAGCTTGGCCCTGGTCTATTCCCCACAAGAGACCCAGTACTTC. Residues: CASSLALVYSPQETQYF.

The V gene is TRBV6-5, the J gene TRBJ2-7; 7 bases line up with TRBD2. V trimming: 7 bases; J trimming: 6 bases; junction bases outside the gene matches: 15. Germline values: CDR1 MNHEY, CDR2 SVGAGI. CDR3 length equals 15 residues. CDR3 coding DNA: TGTGCCAGCACCAAGGAGGCTAGCGGCGAACTCGAGCAGTACTTC. This gives the protein CASTKEASGELEQYF.

J is TRBJ2-7 and V is TRBV30, with 7 bases that match TRBD1. The CDR3 is 13 residues long. CDR1 GTSNPN and CDR2 SVGIG come from the germline V gene (reference sequence). After removal of 2 bases from V and 2 bases from J, the junction contained 3 bases not matched to a gene. The CDR3 nucleotides are TGTGCCTGGAGTATAACAGGGGCCTACGAGCAGTACTTC. It encodes CAWSITGAYEQYF.

The chain couples TRBV2 to TRBJ1-5; TRBD1 might be the D (5 bases). Germline assignment: CDR1 SNHLY and CDR2 FYNNEI. V was cut by 8 bases and J by 3 bases, with 14 bases left in between. The CDR3 is 14 amino acids. The CDR3 DNA is TGTGCCAGCTCTCGGCAGGGCTCCAATCAGCCCCAGCATTTT. Protein sequence: CASSRQGSNQPQHF.

The gene calls are TRBV15 and TRBJ1-2; TRBD1 is a possible D gene (5 bases). The ends were cut back, 1 base at V and 8 bases at J, with 17 bases in the middle. There are 15 residues in the CDR3. The germline V gene has CDR1 LNHNV and CDR2 YYDKDF (reference sequence). This CDR3 is CATSRGGEGLKGYTF. CDR3 nucleotide sequence: TGTGCCACCAGCAGAGGGGGGGAAGGGTTGAAAGGCTACACCTTC.

The chain links TRBV5-6 to TRBJ1-1; TRBD1 is a possible D gene (6 bases). The germline V gene encodes CDR1 SGHDT and CDR2 YYEEEE. V was shortened by 3 bases and J by 4 bases, with 19 bases between the two germline ends. The CDR3 length is 16 residues. Here the CDR3 reads CASSWATGLGPTEAFF. CDR3 nucleotide sequence: TGTGCCAGCAGCTGGGCGACAGGATTAGGGCCCACTGAAGCTTTCTTT.

The V and J genes are TRBV27 and TRBJ1-6; perhaps TRBD1 as D (5 bases). Germline V gene lookup returns CDR1 MNHEY and CDR2 SMNVEV (reference sequence). The CDR3 sequence is 15 residues long. Trimming removed 6 bases from V and 10 bases from J, with 19 bases in between. The CDR3, as DNA: TGTGCCAGCAGCAGTCAATGGGGGGGGAGGTCACCCCTCCACTTT. It encodes CASSSQWGGRSPLHF.

This sequence joins TRBV27 and TRBJ2-5; D gene unclear. CDR1 and CDR2 (germline): MNHEY, SMNVEV (reference sequence). The CDR3 is made up of 13 amino acids. Trimming cost V 2 bases and J 5 bases, with 9 bases left between them. Here the CDR3 reads CASSLKPRETQYF. The DNA of the CDR3 is TGTGCCAGCAGTTTAAAGCCCCGGGAGACCCAGTACTTC.

V usage is TRBV6-5 and J usage is TRBJ2-5, with 7 nucleotides matching TRBD1. V trimming: 2 bases; J trimming: 4 bases; junction bases outside the gene matches: 4. The germline gives CDR1 MNHEY, CDR2 SVGAGI. CDR3 size: 14 residues. DNA for the CDR3: TGTGCCAGCAGTTACATAGGGGGCCGAGAGACCCAGTACTTC. Its translation: CASSYIGGRETQYF.

The J gene is TRBJ1-1, the V gene TRBV18, with D possibly matching TRBD1 (6 bases). The CDR3 totals 15 residues. V was pared by 1 base and J by 6 bases, with 15 bases between. Germline V gene sequence: CDR1 KGHSH, CDR2 LQKENI. DNA of the CDR3: TGTGCCAGCTCACCACAGGACAGCCGAGACGCTGAAGCTTTCTTT. Protein sequence: CASSPQDSRDAEAFF.

The rearrangement joins TRBV6-4 to TRBJ2-3; possible D gene TRBD2, 6 bases. Germline assignment: CDR1 MRHNA and CDR2 SNTAGT. V lost 4 bases, J lost 14 bases, and 16 bases lay in between. The CDR3 runs to 12 residues. The CDR3 coding sequence is TGTGCCAGCAGTGCCAACTCGGGGAGGCTGTATTTT. It yields the protein CASSANSGRLYF.

This chain links TRBV9 with TRBJ2-2, with 7 bases lining up with TRBD2. In germline, CDR1 is SGDLS, CDR2 YYNGEE. V shed 3 bases and J 6 bases; nucleotides not matched to a gene: 14. The CDR3 has 17 residues. This CDR3 reads CASSGIAGSVVAGELFF. For the CDR3, the DNA is TGTGCCAGCAGCGGGATAGCGGGTAGTGTAGTCGCCGGGGAGCTGTTTTTT.

The rearrangement joins TRBV2 to TRBJ2-2; 15 bases are a match to TRBD2. Germline CDR1 is SNHLY and CDR2 is FYNNEI. The trim removed 6 bases at V and 1 base at J, leaving 0 bases unmatched. CDR3 length equals 16 residues. The chain's CDR3 is CASRGLAGGNTGELFF. The CDR3 DNA follows: TGTGCCAGCAGGGGACTAGCGGGAGGGAACACCGGGGAGCTGTTTTTT. The full variable domain, in which reference TRBV2 and TRBJ2-2 provide the parts outside the CDR3, is EPEVTQTPSHQVTQMGQEVILRCVPISNHLYFYWYRQILGQKVEFLVSFYNNEISEKSEIFDDQFSVERPDGSNFTLKIRSTKLEDSAMYFCASRGLAGGNTGELFFGEGSRLTVL.

The chain couples TRBV6-1 to TRBJ1-2; no firm D call. Germline CDR1 is MNHNS and CDR2 is SASEGT. V gave up 3 bases and J gave up 5 bases, with 10 bases separating them. The CDR3 covers 13 residues. In nucleotides, the CDR3 is TGTGCCAGCAGTGATTCGGCGGGTTATGGCTACACCTTC. Its protein is CASSDSAGYGYTF.

The chain has TRBV27 and TRBJ2-7; D not certain. This CDR3 has 12 residues. Germline lookup yields CDR1 MNHEY and CDR2 SMNVEV (reference sequence). V was cut by 6 bases and J by 4 bases, with 10 bases left in between. As DNA, the CDR3 is TGTGCCAGCAGCCCCCCCTCTTACGAGCAGTACTTC. Encoded protein: CASSPPSYEQYF.

The chain employs TRBV19 and TRBJ2-7; TRBD1 agrees at 7 bases. This CDR3 contains 15 residues. Losses at the gene ends were 3 bases for V and 0 bases for J; bases not matched to a gene: 5. Germline V gene lookup returns CDR1 LNHDA and CDR2 SQIVND (reference sequence). The CDR3 is CASSIRDSSSYEQYF. CDR3 bases: TGTGCCAGTAGTATCCGGGACAGTTCCTCCTACGAGCAGTACTTC.

A single count supports this clone. V gene TRBV6-1 combines with J gene TRBJ2-5; D remains unclear. Per germline, CDR1 MNHNS and CDR2 SASEGT. The germline V and J ends were trimmed by 4 bases and 4 bases, with 7 bases remaining between them. The CDR3 has 12 amino acids. CDR3 residues: CASSGTGETQYF. In DNA form, the CDR3 reads TGTGCCAGCAGTGGAACGGGAGAGACCCAGTACTTC.

This chain uses TRBV6-6 with TRBJ1-3; 7 bases are shared with TRBD1. Looked up from germline, CDR1 is MNHNY and CDR2 is SVGAGI (reference sequence). The CDR3 has 15 residues. J gave up 2 bases and V 3 bases, and 4 bases lay outside the gene matches. Here the CDR3 DNA reads TGTGCCAGCAGTTATAGGACAGGAGCTGGAAACACCATATATTTT. This codes for CASSYRTGAGNTIYF.

The chain employs TRBV7-8 and TRBJ2-3; D is possibly TRBD2 (6 bases). The CDR3 contains 15 residues. Trimming pared 5 bases from V and 6 bases from J, leaving 18 bases between. Germline loops: CDR1 SGHVS, CDR2 FQNEAQ. CDR3 nucleotides: TGTGCCAGCAGCCGGGCGGGGAGTGTCGGCGATACGCAGTATTTT. Its protein product is CASSRAGSVGDTQYF.

The rearrangement links TRBV4-2 to TRBJ2-2; 14 nucleotides line up with TRBD2. Germline V gives CDR1 LGHNA, CDR2 YNFKEQ. The CDR3 loop spans 17 amino acids. V trimming: 0 bases; J trimming: 7 bases; junction bases outside the gene matches: 4. The CDR3 region has the DNA TGTGCCAGCAGCCAAGAGACTAGCGGGGGGGCCATCGGGGAGCTGTTTTTT. It specifies CASSQETSGGAIGELFF.

The chain links TRBV7-8 to TRBJ2-1; D remains ambiguous. There are 19 residues in the CDR3. V was cut by 0 bases and J by 7 bases, with 25 bases left in between. CDR1 and CDR2 (germline): SGHVS, FQNEAQ. The chain's CDR3 is CASSLALYPAQTNPNEQFF. DNA of the CDR3: TGTGCCAGCAGCTTAGCTCTGTATCCCGCGCAAACTAACCCAAATGAGCAGTTCTTC.